These 24 T cell receptor beta chains came from one sample sequenced in a study of T cell changes during pregnancy in multiple sclerosis. Some clones are missing from TCRdb's copy, which holds only in-frame ones; the method was immunoSEQ multiplex PCR. In the table there are 30,000 to 35,000 clones, 89% of which are singletons. Sequenced material: CD8+ T cells from peripheral blood mononuclear cells, taken in the second trimester of pregnancy. All receptors derive from a female donor with multiple sclerosis, enrolled in a pregnancy study.

The chain has TRBV29-1 and TRBJ2-2, with TRBD2 as a possible D gene (5 bases). The CDR3 totals 14 residues. Trimming left V 2 bases short and J 1 base short, with 8 bases between. In germline, CDR1 is SQVTM, CDR2 ANQGSEA. Here the CDR3 DNA reads TGCAGCGTTGAATGCGGAGGGAACACCGGGGAGCTGTTTTTT. This gives the protein CSVECGGNTGELFF.

A remark on this clone: The identical CDR3 is also encoded by other nucleotide sequences in the sample. V gene TRBV30 combines with J gene TRBJ2-7, with 8 bases fitting TRBD2. V was clipped by 5 bases and J by 4 bases; unmatched bases: 4. This CDR3 has 12 residues. CDR1 is GTSNPN and CDR2 is SVGIG in the germline V gene (reference sequence). The CDR3 DNA reads as TGTGCCTGGGGACTAGCTCGGTACGAGCAGTACTTC. Translating gives CAWGLARYEQYF. The whole variable domain, remainder taken from reference TRBV30 and TRBJ2-7, is SQTIHQWPATLVQPVGSPLSLECTVEGTSNPNLYWYRQAAGRGLQLLFYSVGIGQISSEVPQNLSASRPQDRQFILSSKKLLLSDSGFYLCAWGLARYEQYFGPGTRLTVT.

V is TRBV7-3 and J is TRBJ2-1; maybe TRBD2 (5 bases). The CDR3 is 15 amino acids. The germline CDR1 and CDR2 sequences are SGHTA and FQGTGA. V lost 4 bases, J lost 5 bases, and 15 bases lay in between. CDR3 residues: CASSSLVGGNNEQFF. CDR3 DNA: TGTGCCAGCAGCTCACTAGTGGGTGGTAACAATGAGCAGTTCTTC.

The rearrangement uses TRBV7-9 and TRBJ1-1; D gene ambiguous. Trimming pared 5 bases from V and 0 bases from J, leaving 10 bases between. The CDR3 loop spans 14 amino acids. Looked up from germline, CDR1 is SEHNR and CDR2 is FQNEAQ (reference sequence). The CDR3 sequence is CASSPPQMNTEAFF. The CDR3 DNA reads TGTGCCAGCAGCCCCCCCCAAATGAACACTGAAGCTTTCTTT.

The V gene is TRBV11-3, the J gene TRBJ2-7, with D perhaps matching TRBD2 (6 bases). The CDR3 covers 14 residues. V lost 4 bases to trimming and J lost 2 bases, with 12 bases between them. From germline, CDR1 is SGHNT and CDR2 YENEEA. The CDR3 protein is CASSWRGSPYEQYF. CDR3 in DNA: TGTGCCAGCAGCTGGCGGGGATCGCCCTACGAGCAGTACTTC.

This clone was observed a handful of times. The chain joins TRBV6-1 to TRBJ1-2; D unresolved. Deletions cut 0 bases from V and 8 bases from J, with 10 bases between. The CDR3 covers 13 residues. Germline-derived CDR1 and CDR2 are MNHNS and SASEGT. CDR3 in DNA: TGTGCCAGCAGTGAAGCGCGAGCGGCCGGCTACACCTTC. It translates to CASSEARAAGYTF.

The chain combines TRBV7-9 with TRBJ2-1, with 10 positions matching TRBD2. This CDR3 is built from 17 residues. With 5 bases clipped from V and 4 bases from J, the junction kept 11 bases outside the gene matches. Germline CDR1 reads SEHNR; CDR2 reads FQNEAQ (reference sequence). Here the CDR3 reads CASSTLDLAGVYNEQFF. The CDR3 DNA reads as TGTGCCAGCAGCACTCTCGATCTAGCGGGAGTGTACAATGAGCAGTTCTTC.

The chain is built from TRBV7-9 and TRBJ2-2, with D possibly TRBD2 on 5 matching bases. Germline V gene data show CDR1 as SEHNR and CDR2 as FQNEAQ (reference sequence). Trimming stripped 1 base from V and 2 bases from J, with 8 bases between. The CDR3 covers 15 residues. The CDR3 sequence is CASSLVGVNTGELFF. In DNA, the CDR3 is TGTGCCAGCAGCTTAGTGGGAGTCAACACCGGGGAGCTGTTTTTT.

This chain uses TRBV2 with TRBJ2-7; D perhaps matches TRBD1 (6 bases). Germline assignment: CDR1 SNHLY and CDR2 FYNNEI. V lost 4 bases, J lost 4 bases, and 17 bases lay in between. This CDR3 is built from 15 residues. This CDR3 is CASSGGEGDRYEQYF. For the CDR3, the DNA is TGTGCCAGCAGTGGCGGCGAGGGGGATAGGTACGAGCAGTACTTC. The full variable domain, rest sourced from reference TRBV2 and TRBJ2-7, is EPEVTQTPSHQVTQMGQEVILRCVPISNHLYFYWYRQILGQKVEFLVSFYNNEISEKSEIFDDQFSVERPDGSNFTLKIRSTKLEDSAMYFCASSGGEGDRYEQYFGPGTRLTVT.

This sequence joins TRBV5-6 and TRBJ1-1; no clear D gene. V was cut by 0 bases and J by 1 base, with 10 bases left in between. Germline CDR1 SGHDT, CDR2 YYEEEE. The CDR3 is 15 residues long. For the CDR3, the DNA is TGTGCCAGCAGCTTGGTACATCTCTGGAACACTGAAGCTTTCTTT. Translating gives CASSLVHLWNTEAFF.

J is TRBJ2-1 and V is TRBV9; 10 nucleotides align to TRBD2. This CDR3 is 18 amino acids long. Germline CDR1 reads SGDLS; CDR2 reads YYNGEE. Trimming cost V 0 bases and J 1 base; bases outside gene matches: 7. The CDR3 coding sequence is TGTGCCAGCAGCGTAGTTCCTAGCGGGGGTCTATCCTACAATGAGCAGTTCTTC. This codes for CASSVVPSGGLSYNEQFF.

The chain recombines TRBV11-3 with TRBJ2-3, with D perhaps matching TRBD2 (6 bases). The CDR3 has 13 amino acids. V lost 8 bases and J lost 3, with 12 bases in between. Germline CDR1 is SGHNT and CDR2 is YENEEA. CDR3 protein: CASSSRETDTQYF. CDR3 nucleotide sequence: TGTGCCAGCTCCTCGCGGGAAACAGATACGCAGTATTTT.

The chain has TRBV9 and TRBJ2-1; TRBD2 is a possible D gene (6 bases). The germline V and J ends were trimmed by 4 bases and 3 bases, with 11 bases remaining between them. Germline CDR1 is SGDLS and CDR2 is YYNGEE. The CDR3 sequence is 14 residues long. The DNA for the CDR3 is TGTGCCAGCAGCCCAGGGACTCTCTACAATGAGCAGTTCTTC. Its protein is CASSPGTLYNEQFF.

This rearrangement joins TRBV6-5 to TRBJ1-2; D may be TRBD1 (5 bases). CDR1 and CDR2 (germline): MNHEY, SVGAGI. CDR3 length: 15 amino acids. Trimming cost V 0 bases and J 6 bases, with 14 bases left between them. The CDR3 region is CASSYSAGDVNGYTF. The CDR3 bases are TGTGCCAGCAGTTACTCGGCGGGGGATGTAAATGGCTACACCTTC.

This clone was seen a few times. The DNA of the CDR3 is TGTGCCAGCAGCCAAGAGAAGGGACAGGGGAGTGAAAAACTGTTTTTT. It codes for CASSQEKGQGSEKLFF. The V and J genes are TRBV4-2 and TRBJ1-4, with TRBD1 matching over 10 bases. This CDR3 has 16 amino acids. CDR1 and CDR2 from the germline V gene are LGHNA and YNFKEQ. V trimming: 0 bases; J trimming: 7 bases; junction bases outside the gene matches: 5.

This chain links TRBV6-4 with TRBJ2-3, with D possibly matching TRBD2 (7 bases). Germline CDR1 and CDR2: MRHNA and SNTAGT. Trimming removed 2 bases at V and 2 bases at J, with 14 bases between. The CDR3 runs 16 residues. The CDR3 here is CASSDNGGGATDTQYF. The CDR3 DNA sequence: TGTGCCAGCAGTGACAATGGGGGGGGCGCCACAGATACGCAGTATTTT.

The chain is built from TRBV7-2 and TRBJ2-1; TRBD1 agrees at 10 bases. After removal of 3 bases from V and 10 bases from J, the junction contained 3 bases not matched to a gene. CDR1 is SGHTA and CDR2 is FQGNSA in the germline V gene. CDR3 size: 13 residues. CDR3 sequence reads: CASSLGQGIEQFF. CDR3 in DNA: TGTGCCAGCAGCTTGGGACAGGGGATAGAGCAGTTCTTC.

This chain joins TRBV28 and TRBJ2-1; 7 bases agree with TRBD2. The CDR3 has 16 residues. The V gene end was trimmed by 6 bases and the J gene end by 4 bases; junction bases not matched to a gene: 12. CDR1 is MDHEN, CDR2 SYDVKM, per germline. CDR3 bases: TGTGCCAGCAGCTCCCCCCTCGGGAGGCCTTACAATGAGCAGTTCTTC. Protein sequence: CASSSPLGRPYNEQFF.

The chain links TRBV11-2 to TRBJ2-1, with 7 bases aligning to TRBD2. J was trimmed by 8 bases and V by 5 bases; bases with no gene match: 9. Per germline, CDR1 SGHAT and CDR2 FQNNGV. The CDR3 has 14 amino acids. The CDR3 DNA sequence: TGTGCCAGCAGCCAAAAGCGGGGAATCTATGAGCAGTTCTTC. Translating gives CASSQKRGIYEQFF.

This clone was found once. V gene TRBV19 combines with J gene TRBJ1-1; 9 nucleotides match TRBD1. Looked up from germline, CDR1 is LNHDA and CDR2 is SQIVND (reference sequence). The CDR3 is 15 amino acids. The trim removed 6 bases at V and 4 bases at J, leaving 9 bases unmatched. The CDR3 coding sequence is TGTGCCAGTAGCGTCCCCGGGACAGGGTTCACTGAAGCTTTCTTT. It yields the protein CASSVPGTGFTEAFF.

The chain carries TRBV27 and TRBJ2-7; 9 bases are a match to TRBD1. CDR1 is MNHEY and CDR2 is SMNVEV in the germline V gene (reference sequence). V shed 9 bases and J 0 bases; nucleotides not matched to a gene: 3. The CDR3 consists of 13 residues. CDR3: CASSGQGSYEQYF. CDR3 nucleotide sequence: TGTGCCAGTTCGGGACAGGGCTCCTACGAGCAGTACTTC.

The rearrangement joins TRBV4-1 to TRBJ1-5, with D possibly being TRBD1 (5 bases). V lost 0 bases and J 6 bases, leaving 15 bases between the germline ends. Germline CDR1 MGHRA, CDR2 YSYEKL. CDR3 size: 16 residues. This CDR3 reads CASSQDVGAGGQPQHF. CDR3 bases: TGCGCCAGCAGCCAAGATGTAGGGGCCGGCGGTCAGCCCCAGCATTTT.

CDR3 loop: CASSQEIGGGSTDTQYF. As DNA, the CDR3 is TGTGCCAGCAGCCAAGAAATTGGAGGCGGGAGCACAGATACGCAGTATTTT. The chain links TRBV4-2 to TRBJ2-3, with D tentatively TRBD2 (5 bases). Germline CDR1 is LGHNA and CDR2 is YNFKEQ. The CDR3 consists of 17 residues. V gave up 0 bases and J gave up 0 bases, with 13 bases separating them.

This clone showed up just once. This chain uses TRBV6-4 with TRBJ2-6, with 10 bases that match TRBD1. This CDR3 has 17 residues. Unmatched junction bases numbered 6, after V lost 5 bases and J lost 2 bases. The germline V gene encodes CDR1 MRHNA and CDR2 SNTAGT. The CDR3 spells CASSTGTGEPGANVLTF. DNA for the CDR3: TGTGCCAGCAGTACCGGGACAGGGGAGCCTGGGGCCAACGTCCTGACTTTC.